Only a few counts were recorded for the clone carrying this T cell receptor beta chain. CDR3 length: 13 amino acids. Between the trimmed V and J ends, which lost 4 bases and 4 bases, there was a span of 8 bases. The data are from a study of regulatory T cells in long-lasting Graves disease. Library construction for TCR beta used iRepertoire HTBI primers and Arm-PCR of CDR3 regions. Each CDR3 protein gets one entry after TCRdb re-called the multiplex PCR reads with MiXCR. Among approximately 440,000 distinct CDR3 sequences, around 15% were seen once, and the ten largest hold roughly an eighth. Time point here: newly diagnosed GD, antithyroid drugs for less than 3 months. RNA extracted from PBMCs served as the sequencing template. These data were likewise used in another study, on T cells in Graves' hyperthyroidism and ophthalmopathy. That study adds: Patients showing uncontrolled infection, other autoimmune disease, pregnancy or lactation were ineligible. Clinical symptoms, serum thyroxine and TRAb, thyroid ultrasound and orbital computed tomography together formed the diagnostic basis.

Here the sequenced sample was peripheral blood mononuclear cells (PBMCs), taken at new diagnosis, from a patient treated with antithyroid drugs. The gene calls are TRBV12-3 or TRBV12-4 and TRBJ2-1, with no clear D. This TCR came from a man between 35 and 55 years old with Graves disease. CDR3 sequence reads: CASSSRIYNEQFF. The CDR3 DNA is TGTGCCAGCAGTTCCAGGATATACAATGAGCAGTTCTTC.